One and the same sample provided the 25 T cell receptor beta chains below, sequenced in a study of molecular identifiers for immune sequencing clone quantification. TCRdb reanalysed the PCR reads using MiXCR and keeps one entry per CDR3 protein. The sample shows approximately 550,000 distinct CDR3 sequences, around 23% of them seen only once. Sequenced sample: naive CD8+ T cells from blood, with Jurkat cell RNA spiked in. The subset is: FACS-sorted CD8+CD4-CCR7+CD45RA+ naive T cells. Receptor source: a human donor in good health. Some libraries in this study had Jurkat cell RNA spiked in.

Comments on this clonotype: A read error may explain this, as a much larger clone is one base away. V gene TRBV6-2 or TRBV6-3 combines with J gene TRBJ2-2, with no clear D. The ends were cut back, 5 bases at V and 3 bases at J, with 16 bases in the middle. The CDR3 covers 16 residues. Germline lookup yields CDR1 MNHEY and CDR2 SVGEGT. Here the CDR3 reads CASSHHGEDYTGELFF. CDR3 DNA sequence: TGTGCCAGCAGTCACCACGGAGAAGACTACACCGGGGAGCTGTTTTTT.

This clonotype occurred many times. This chain joins TRBV29-1 and TRBJ2-3; 9 bases match TRBD1. The germline gives CDR1 SQVTM, CDR2 ANQGSEA. The CDR3 spans 14 residues. The ends lost 3 bases at V and 5 bases at J; junction bases unmatched: 6. This CDR3 reads CSVDPGQGEDTQYF. The CDR3 DNA is TGCAGCGTTGACCCGGGACAGGGAGAAGATACGCAGTATTTT.

In this sample, this clonotype turned up a few times. The chain has TRBV27 and TRBJ2-5; 9 nucleotides align to TRBD2. The CDR3 runs to 16 residues. In germline, CDR1 is MNHEY, CDR2 SMNVEV (reference sequence). V lost 5 bases, J lost 5 bases, and 12 bases stayed unmatched. The chain's CDR3 is CASSPEASGIRETQYF. In DNA, the CDR3 is TGTGCCAGCAGTCCCGAAGCTAGCGGGATTCGGGAGACCCAGTACTTC.

About this clonotype: A much larger clone differs from this one at a single base, so this may be a read error. The J gene is TRBJ1-1, the V gene TRBV29-1, with D possibly matching TRBD1 (6 bases). Between the trimmed V and J ends, which lost 8 bases and 0 bases, there was a span of 22 bases. The CDR3 loop spans 16 amino acids. CDR1 is SQVTM and CDR2 is ANQGSEA in the germline V gene. CDR3 sequence (DNA): TGCAGCCCGCCGGGGGCAAGAAGGCCGCTGAACACTGAAGCTTTCTTT. Translated: CSPPGARRPLNTEAFF.

The sample holds many counts of this clonotype. The chain recombines TRBV28 with TRBJ2-3; no reliable D call. Germline-derived CDR1 and CDR2 are MDHEN and SYDVKM. The CDR3 sequence is 15 residues long. V lost 7 bases to trimming and J lost 0 bases, with 14 bases between them. In DNA, the CDR3 is TGTGCCAGCACCCTTGGCTCGGGCAGCACAGATACGCAGTATTTT. The encoded protein is CASTLGSGSTDTQYF. The whole variable domain, filled in from reference TRBV28 and TRBJ2-3, reads DVKVTQSSRYLVKRTGEKVFLECVQDMDHENMFWYRQDPGLGLRLIYFSYDVKMKEKGDIPEGYSVSREKKERFSLILESASTNQTSMYLCASTLGSGSTDTQYFGPGTRLTVL.

The V gene is TRBV7-9, the J gene TRBJ2-7, with D maybe TRBD1 (6 bases). The CDR3 contains 14 residues. Germline V gene sequence: CDR1 SEHNR, CDR2 FQNEAQ (reference sequence). V lost 5 bases to trimming and J lost 6 bases, with 17 bases between them. This CDR3 is CASSPPDGGFEQYF. The CDR3 DNA follows: TGTGCCAGCAGCCCCCCCGATGGGGGCTTCGAGCAGTACTTC.

This clonotype was recorded only once. At one of its ends the junction is not consistent with the germline gene, which may arise from a read error. V gene TRBV7-3 combines with J gene TRBJ2-5, with D possibly called TRBD1 or TRBD2 (7 bases each). The CDR3 sequence is 15 residues long. CDR1 and CDR2 (germline): SGHTA, FQGTGA. The CDR3 coding sequence is TGTGCCACCAGCTCAGGGGGGGGGAACCAAGAGACCCAGTACTTC. Translating it yields CATSSGGGNQETQYF.

The chain carries TRBV5-3 and TRBJ1-2, with a tentative D call TRBD1 (5 bases). TRBV5-3 is annotated as an ORF whose role is uncertain. The CDR3 is made up of 16 amino acids. Trimming removed 8 bases at V and 4 bases at J, with 24 bases between. The CDR3 coding sequence is TGTGCCAGCAGCGGTTACATAGAAGGGACGGTCTATGGCTACACCTTC. As protein: CASSGYIEGTVYGYTF.

With regard to this clonotype: This may be a read error: a much more frequent sequence differs by one nucleotide. The J gene is TRBJ2-3, the V gene TRBV20-1, with D perhaps TRBD1 (6 bases). Germline V gene sequence: CDR1 DFQATT, CDR2 SNEGSKA (reference sequence). The length of the CDR3 is 14 residues. CDR3 sequence (DNA): TGCAGTGCTAGGACAGGTTCTAGCACAGATACGCAGAATTTT. This encodes CSARTGSSTDTQNF.

In this sample, this clonotype turned up many times. V is TRBV2 and J is TRBJ1-1; no clear D. The germline gives CDR1 SNHLY, CDR2 FYNNEI. The CDR3 is made up of 13 amino acids. Trimming took 8 bases from V and 0 from J, leaving 10 bases between them. The DNA for the CDR3 is TGTGCCAGCGTGGACGGATTGAACACTGAAGCTTTCTTT. It encodes CASVDGLNTEAFF.

This clonotype was found many times. The J gene is TRBJ2-3, the V gene TRBV2; D uncertain. This CDR3 spans 14 amino acids. CDR1 SNHLY and CDR2 FYNNEI come from the germline V gene. With 6 bases removed from V and 2 bases from J, the gap between germline ends came to 12 bases. CDR3 nucleotide sequence: TGTGCCAGCAGAGGCGGTACAAACACAGATACGCAGTATTTT. This encodes CASRGGTNTDTQYF.

This clonotype was observed many times. The chain has TRBV9 and TRBJ2-2; 7 bases are shared with TRBD2. Germline V gene lookup returns CDR1 SGDLS and CDR2 YYNGEE. The CDR3 spans 18 residues. V lost 0 bases to trimming and J lost 4 bases; unmatched junction nucleotides: 12. CDR3 DNA: TGTGCCAGCAGCGTAGTAGCGGGCGCTGTGGGGGGCACCGGGGAGCTGTTTTTT. Translation gives CASSVVAGAVGGTGELFF.

In this sample, this clonotype turned up many times. The chain is built from TRBV29-1 and TRBJ2-7; perhaps TRBD1 as D (5 bases). Deletions cut 3 bases from V and 2 bases from J, with 8 bases between. This CDR3 is 12 amino acids long. The V gene's germline CDR1 is SQVTM and CDR2 ANQGSEA. The CDR3 sequence is CSVDSGPYEQYF. CDR3 nucleotide sequence: TGCAGCGTTGATTCAGGGCCCTACGAGCAGTACTTC.

Many counts were recorded for this clonotype. J is TRBJ2-7 and V is TRBV7-9, with D tentatively TRBD2 (6 bases). Germline loops: CDR1 SEHNR, CDR2 FQNEAQ (reference sequence). CDR3 length: 14 residues. Trimming cost V 8 bases and J 3 bases, with 17 bases left between them. This CDR3 reads CASGPEGPHYEQYF. In nucleotides, the CDR3 is TGTGCCAGCGGACCGGAGGGCCCGCACTACGAGCAGTACTTC.

This clonotype was picked up a small number of times. The genes are TRBV30 and TRBJ1-1; D ambiguous. Germline values: CDR1 GTSNPN, CDR2 SVGIG (reference sequence). CDR3 length: 15 residues. V lost 4 bases to trimming and J lost 2 bases, with 17 bases between them. The CDR3 DNA sequence: TGTGCCTGGACACTTCTGTATGTACAAAACACTGAAGCTTTCTTT. It translates to CAWTLLYVQNTEAFF.

The chain uses TRBV7-9 and TRBJ2-2; 13 bases are a match to TRBD2. CDR1 is SEHNR and CDR2 is FQNEAQ in the germline V gene (reference sequence). V lost 4 bases to trimming and J lost 0 bases; unmatched junction nucleotides: 11. CDR3 length: 20 residues. The CDR3 DNA sequence: TGTGCCAGCAGCTCAACCAGACTAGCGGGGGGAACCGCGAACACCGGGGAGCTGTTTTTT. This encodes CASSSTRLAGGTANTGELFF. Using reference TRBV7-9 and TRBJ2-2 for the parts outside the CDR3, the full variable domain is DTGVSQNPRHKITKRGQNVTFRCDPISEHNRLYWYRQTLGQGPEFLTYFQNEAQLEKSRLLSDRFSAERPKGSFSTLEIQRTEQGDSAMYLCASSSTRLAGGTANTGELFFGEGSRLTVL.

J is TRBJ2-5 and V is TRBV12-3 or TRBV12-4; 7 positions agree with TRBD1. This CDR3 has 14 amino acids. V lost 8 bases to trimming and J lost 2 bases; unmatched junction nucleotides: 8. CDR3 coding DNA: TGTGCCAGCTCCCACCGGGACAGTCAAGAGACCCAGTACTTC. Translated, it gives CASSHRDSQETQYF.

The genes are TRBV27 and TRBJ2-3, with 9 bases that match TRBD2. CDR3 length: 15 amino acids. Germline lookup yields CDR1 MNHEY and CDR2 SMNVEV (reference sequence). Trimming at V came to 6 bases and at J to 2 bases, leaving 6 bases not matched to a gene. The CDR3 spells CASRLSGGFTDTQYF. CDR3 coding DNA: TGTGCCAGCAGATTAAGCGGGGGGTTCACAGATACGCAGTATTTT.

V and J are TRBV6-6 and TRBJ1-3, with 9 nucleotides matching TRBD1. This CDR3 contains 17 residues. Germline-derived CDR1 and CDR2 are MNHNY and SVGAGI (reference sequence). J lost 2 bases, V lost 5 bases, and 10 bases had no gene match. The DNA for the CDR3 is TGTGCCAGCAGTCCCTACGAACAGGGGGCCCCTGGAAACACCATATATTTT. It translates to CASSPYEQGAPGNTIYF.

The rearrangement links TRBV5-4 to TRBJ2-7; TRBD1 agrees at 7 bases. The V gene end was trimmed by 4 bases and the J gene end by 2 bases; junction bases not matched to a gene: 6. The CDR3 runs to 14 residues. The germline V gene has CDR1 SGHNT and CDR2 YYREEE (reference sequence). The CDR3 spells CASSHGQATYEQYF. In nucleotides, the CDR3 is TGTGCCAGCAGCCACGGACAGGCCACCTACGAGCAGTACTTC.

This clonotype was seen a single time. One base away lies a much larger clone, so this may be a sequencing read error. This chain links TRBV29-1 with TRBJ1-3; no definite D call. This CDR3 has 13 residues. The V gene's germline CDR1 is SQVTM and CDR2 ANQGSEA. The CDR3 sequence: CSGEDYGEHTIYF. In nucleotides, the CDR3 is TGCAGCGGTGAAGATTATGGGGAGCACACCATATATTTT.

This clonotype appeared once. This chain uses TRBV19 with TRBJ2-7, with 8 bases that match TRBD1. This CDR3 has 15 residues. Germline V lookup: CDR1 LNHDA, CDR2 SQIVND (reference sequence). J lost 2 bases, V lost 4 bases, and 7 bases had no gene match. The CDR3 region has the DNA TGTGCCAGTAGTACAGTCCCGGACAGGGCCTACGAGCAGTACTTC. Protein sequence: CASSTVPDRAYEQYF.

This clonotype was seen many times. J is TRBJ2-5 and V is TRBV2, with TRBD2 as a possible D gene (6 bases). V was trimmed by 11 bases and J by 5 bases, leaving 15 bases between them. This CDR3 region has 12 residues. Per germline, CDR1 SNHLY and CDR2 FYNNEI. This CDR3 reads CAGKTSPETQYF. The CDR3 DNA reads TGTGCCGGCAAGACTAGTCCCGAGACCCAGTACTTC.

This clonotype was detected ten times or more. The chain carries TRBV4-3 and TRBJ1-6; 7 nucleotides match TRBD1. The CDR3 contains 15 residues. Germline V lookup: CDR1 LGHNA, CDR2 YSLEER. The J segment lost 3 bases and the V segment lost 5 bases, leaving 4 bases of the junction unmatched. CDR3 sequence reads: CASSYRDSYNSPLHF. The DNA of the CDR3 is TGCGCCAGCAGCTACCGGGACAGCTATAATTCACCCCTCCACTTT.

This clonotype was observed a few times. V gene TRBV27 combines with J gene TRBJ1-2; a weak D match, TRBD1 (6 bases). The CDR3 consists of 14 residues. V lost 7 bases and J lost 4, with 16 bases in between. The germline V gene encodes CDR1 MNHEY and CDR2 SMNVEV (reference sequence). The CDR3 loop is CASKPTGQIYGYTF. CDR3 sequence (DNA): TGTGCCAGCAAACCAACCGGACAGATCTATGGCTACACCTTC.